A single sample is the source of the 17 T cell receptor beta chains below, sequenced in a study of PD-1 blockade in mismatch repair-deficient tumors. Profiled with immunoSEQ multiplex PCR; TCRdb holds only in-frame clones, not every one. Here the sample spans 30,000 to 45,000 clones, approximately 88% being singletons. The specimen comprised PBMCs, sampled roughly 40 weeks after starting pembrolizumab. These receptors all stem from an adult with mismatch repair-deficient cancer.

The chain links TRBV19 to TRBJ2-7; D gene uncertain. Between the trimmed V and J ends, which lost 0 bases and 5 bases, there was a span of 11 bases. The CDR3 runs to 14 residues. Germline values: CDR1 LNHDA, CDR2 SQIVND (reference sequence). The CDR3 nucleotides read TGTGCCAGTAGTATAGATTTGAGTAGTGACGAGCAGTACTTC. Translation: CASSIDLSSDEQYF.

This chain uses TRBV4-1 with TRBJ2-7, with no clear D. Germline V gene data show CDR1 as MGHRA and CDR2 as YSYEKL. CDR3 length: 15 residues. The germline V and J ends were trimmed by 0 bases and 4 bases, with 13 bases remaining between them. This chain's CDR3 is CASSQETQVGYEQYF. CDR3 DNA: TGCGCCAGCAGCCAAGAAACCCAGGTTGGGTACGAGCAGTACTTC.

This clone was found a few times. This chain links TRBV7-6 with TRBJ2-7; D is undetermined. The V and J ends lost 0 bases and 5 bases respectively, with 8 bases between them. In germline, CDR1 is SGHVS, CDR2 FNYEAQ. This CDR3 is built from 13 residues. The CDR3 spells CASSLAEMDEQYF. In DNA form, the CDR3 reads TGTGCCAGCAGCTTAGCGGAGATGGACGAGCAGTACTTC.

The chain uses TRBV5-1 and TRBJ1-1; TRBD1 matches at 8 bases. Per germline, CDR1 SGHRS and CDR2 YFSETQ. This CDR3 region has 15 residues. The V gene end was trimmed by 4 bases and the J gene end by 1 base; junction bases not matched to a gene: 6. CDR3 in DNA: TGCGCCAGCAGCGCCGCCGGGACAGGGAACACTGAAGCTTTCTTT. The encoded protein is CASSAAGTGNTEAFF.

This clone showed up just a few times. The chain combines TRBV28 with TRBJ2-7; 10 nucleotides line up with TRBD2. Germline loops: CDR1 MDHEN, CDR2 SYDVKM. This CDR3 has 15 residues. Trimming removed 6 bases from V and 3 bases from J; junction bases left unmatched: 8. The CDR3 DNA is TGTGCCAGCAGCCGTAAGCGGGAGGGTTTCTACGAGCAGTACTTC. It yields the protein CASSRKREGFYEQYF.

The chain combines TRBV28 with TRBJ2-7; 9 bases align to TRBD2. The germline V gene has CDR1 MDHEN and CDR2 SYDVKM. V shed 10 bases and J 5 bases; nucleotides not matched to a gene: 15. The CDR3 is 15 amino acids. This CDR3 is CAIGFTAGGPHEQYF. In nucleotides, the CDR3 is TGTGCCATCGGATTCACGGCGGGAGGGCCTCACGAGCAGTACTTC.

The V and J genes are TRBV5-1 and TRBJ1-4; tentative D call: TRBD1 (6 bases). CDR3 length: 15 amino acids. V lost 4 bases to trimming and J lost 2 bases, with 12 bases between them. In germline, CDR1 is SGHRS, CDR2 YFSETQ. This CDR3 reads CASSLGGHTNEKLFF. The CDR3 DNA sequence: TGCGCCAGCAGCCTGGGGGGGCACACTAATGAAAAACTGTTTTTT.

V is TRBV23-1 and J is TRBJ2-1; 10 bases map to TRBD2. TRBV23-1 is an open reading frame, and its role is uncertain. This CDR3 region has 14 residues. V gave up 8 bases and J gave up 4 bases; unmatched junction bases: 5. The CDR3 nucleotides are TGCGCCAGCCGAAGGACTAGCGGATACAATGAGCAGTTCTTC. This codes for CASRRTSGYNEQFF.

CDR3 bases: TGTGCCAGTAGTCCGGCCGGGGGTGGCAATCAGCCCCAGCATTTT. As protein: CASSPAGGGNQPQHF. The V and J genes are TRBV19 and TRBJ1-5, with a weak D call TRBD1 (5 bases). V was pared by 5 bases and J by 2 bases, with 13 bases between. CDR3 size: 15 residues. Germline loops: CDR1 LNHDA, CDR2 SQIVND (reference sequence).

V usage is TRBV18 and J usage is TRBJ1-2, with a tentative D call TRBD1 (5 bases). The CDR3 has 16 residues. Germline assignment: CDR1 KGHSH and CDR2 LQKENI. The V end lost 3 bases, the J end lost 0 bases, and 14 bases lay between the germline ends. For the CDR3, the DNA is TGTGCCAGCTCACCCAACAGACAGCCACCTAACTATGGCTACACCTTC. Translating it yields CASSPNRQPPNYGYTF.

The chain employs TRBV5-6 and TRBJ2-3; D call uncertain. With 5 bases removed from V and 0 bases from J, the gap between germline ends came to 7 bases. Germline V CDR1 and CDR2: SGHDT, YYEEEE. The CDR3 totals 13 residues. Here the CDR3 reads CASRTTSTDTQYF. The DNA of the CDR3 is TGTGCCAGCAGGACGACTAGCACAGATACGCAGTATTTT.

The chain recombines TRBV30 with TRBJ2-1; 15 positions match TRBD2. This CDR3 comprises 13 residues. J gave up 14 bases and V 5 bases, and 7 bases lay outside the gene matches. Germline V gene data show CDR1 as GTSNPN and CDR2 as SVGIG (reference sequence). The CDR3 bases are TGTGCCTGGGGGGGACTAGCGGGAGGACGTGAGTTCTTC. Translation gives CAWGGLAGGREFF.

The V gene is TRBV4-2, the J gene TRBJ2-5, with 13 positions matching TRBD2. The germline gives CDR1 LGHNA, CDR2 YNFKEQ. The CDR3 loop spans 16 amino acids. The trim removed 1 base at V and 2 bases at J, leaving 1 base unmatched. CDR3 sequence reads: CASSQGLAGGQETQYF. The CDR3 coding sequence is TGTGCCAGCAGCCAAGGACTAGCGGGAGGTCAAGAGACCCAGTACTTC.

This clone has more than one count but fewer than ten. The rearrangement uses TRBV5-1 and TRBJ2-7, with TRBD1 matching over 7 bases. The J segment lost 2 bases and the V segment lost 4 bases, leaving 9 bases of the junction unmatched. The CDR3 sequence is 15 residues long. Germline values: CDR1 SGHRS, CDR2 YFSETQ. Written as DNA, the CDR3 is TGCGCCAGCAGCAGAGACAGGGTGGGTCCCTACGAGCAGTACTTC. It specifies CASSRDRVGPYEQYF.

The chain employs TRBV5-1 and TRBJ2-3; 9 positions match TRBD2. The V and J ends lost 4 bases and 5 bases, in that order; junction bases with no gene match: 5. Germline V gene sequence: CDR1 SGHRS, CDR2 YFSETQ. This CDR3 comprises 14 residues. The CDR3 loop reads CASSDQAGGDTQYF. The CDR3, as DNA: TGCGCCAGCAGCGATCAAGCGGGAGGAGATACGCAGTATTTT.

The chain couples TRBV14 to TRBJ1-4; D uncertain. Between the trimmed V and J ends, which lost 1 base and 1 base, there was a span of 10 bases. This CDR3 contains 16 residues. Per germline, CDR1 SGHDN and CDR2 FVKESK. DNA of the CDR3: TGTGCCAGCAGCCAAGGTTTGGGCAGAACTAATGAAAAACTGTTTTTT. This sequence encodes CASSQGLGRTNEKLFF. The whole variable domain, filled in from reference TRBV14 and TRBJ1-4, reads EAGVTQFPSHSVIEKGQTVTLRCDPISGHDNLYWYRRVMGKEIKFLLHFVKESKQDESGMPNNRFLAERTGGTYSTLKVQPAELEDSGVYFCASSQGLGRTNEKLFFGSGTQLSVL.

The DNA for the CDR3 is TGTGCCAGTAACCCCATCGGGACAATCGGGTACACAGATACGCAGTATTTT. It specifies CASNPIGTIGYTDTQYF. The chain is built from TRBV19 and TRBJ2-3, with a possible D match to TRBD1 (6 bases). The CDR3 extends over 17 amino acids. The germline V gene has CDR1 LNHDA and CDR2 SQIVND (reference sequence). V lost 7 bases and J 2 bases, leaving 22 bases between the germline ends.